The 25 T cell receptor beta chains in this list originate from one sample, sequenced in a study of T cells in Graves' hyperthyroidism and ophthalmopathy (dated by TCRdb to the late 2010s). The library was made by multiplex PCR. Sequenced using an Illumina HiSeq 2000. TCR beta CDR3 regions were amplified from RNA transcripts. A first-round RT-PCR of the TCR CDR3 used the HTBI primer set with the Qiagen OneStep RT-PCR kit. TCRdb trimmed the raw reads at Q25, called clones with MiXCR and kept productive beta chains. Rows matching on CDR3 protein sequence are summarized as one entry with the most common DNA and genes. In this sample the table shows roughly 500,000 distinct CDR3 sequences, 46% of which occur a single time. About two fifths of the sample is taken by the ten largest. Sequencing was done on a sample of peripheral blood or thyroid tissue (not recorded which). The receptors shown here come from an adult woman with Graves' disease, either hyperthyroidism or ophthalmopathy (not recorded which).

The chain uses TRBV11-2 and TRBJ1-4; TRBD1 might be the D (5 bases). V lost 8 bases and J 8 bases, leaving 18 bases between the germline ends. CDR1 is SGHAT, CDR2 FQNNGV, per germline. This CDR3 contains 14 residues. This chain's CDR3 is CASSTAGRREKLFF. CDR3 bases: TGTGCCAGCTCTACCGCGGGGCGTCGAGAAAAACTGTTTTTT.

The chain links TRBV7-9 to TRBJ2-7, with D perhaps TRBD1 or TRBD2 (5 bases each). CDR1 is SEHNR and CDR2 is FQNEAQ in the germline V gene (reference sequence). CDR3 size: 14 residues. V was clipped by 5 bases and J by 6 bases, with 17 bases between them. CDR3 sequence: CASSEGRTLAEQYF. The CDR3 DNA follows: TGTGCCAGCAGCGAGGGGCGAACCTTGGCCGAGCAGTACTTC.

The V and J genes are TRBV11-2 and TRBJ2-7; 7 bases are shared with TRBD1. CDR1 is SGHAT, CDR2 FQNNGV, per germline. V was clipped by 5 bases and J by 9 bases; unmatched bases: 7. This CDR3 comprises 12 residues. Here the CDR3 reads CASSQGQVRQYF. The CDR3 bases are TGTGCCAGCAGCCAAGGACAGGTCCGGCAGTACTTC.

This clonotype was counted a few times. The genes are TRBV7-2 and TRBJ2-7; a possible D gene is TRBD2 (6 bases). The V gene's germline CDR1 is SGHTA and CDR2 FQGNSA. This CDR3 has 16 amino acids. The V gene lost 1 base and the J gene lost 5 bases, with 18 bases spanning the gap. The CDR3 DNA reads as TGTGCCAGCAGCTTAGTAGTACGGCGGGGTGGTAACGAGCAGTACTTC. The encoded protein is CASSLVVRRGGNEQYF.

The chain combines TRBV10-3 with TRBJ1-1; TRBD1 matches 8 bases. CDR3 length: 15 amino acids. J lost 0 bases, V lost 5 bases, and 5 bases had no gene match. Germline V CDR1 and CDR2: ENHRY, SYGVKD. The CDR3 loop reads CAISSTGAMNTEAFF. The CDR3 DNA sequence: TGTGCCATCAGTTCGACAGGGGCTATGAACACTGAAGCTTTCTTT.

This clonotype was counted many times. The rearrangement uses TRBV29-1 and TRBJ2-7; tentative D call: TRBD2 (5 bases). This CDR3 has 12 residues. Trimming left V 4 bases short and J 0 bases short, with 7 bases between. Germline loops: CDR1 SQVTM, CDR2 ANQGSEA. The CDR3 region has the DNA TGCAGCGTTGTGGACTCCTCCTACGAGCAGTACTTC. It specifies CSVVDSSYEQYF.

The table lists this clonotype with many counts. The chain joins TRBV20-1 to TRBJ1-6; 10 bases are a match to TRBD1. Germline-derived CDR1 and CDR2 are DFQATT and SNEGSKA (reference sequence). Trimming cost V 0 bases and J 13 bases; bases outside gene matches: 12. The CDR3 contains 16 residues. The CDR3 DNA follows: TGCAGTGCTAGAGATCTCGGGGGACAGGGGCGATCGCCCCTCCACTTT. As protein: CSARDLGGQGRSPLHF.

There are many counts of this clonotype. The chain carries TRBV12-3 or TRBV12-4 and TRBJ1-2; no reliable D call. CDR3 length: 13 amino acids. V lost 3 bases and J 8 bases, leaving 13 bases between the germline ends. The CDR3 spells CASSFLGKGGYTF. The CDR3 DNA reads TGTGCCAGCAGTTTTTTGGGAAAGGGAGGCTACACCTTC.

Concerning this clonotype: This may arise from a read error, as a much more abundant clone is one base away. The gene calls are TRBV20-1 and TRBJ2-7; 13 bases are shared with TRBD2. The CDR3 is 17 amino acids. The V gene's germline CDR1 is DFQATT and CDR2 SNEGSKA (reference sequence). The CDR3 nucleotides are TGCAGTGCTAGAGCGGTACTAGCGGGAGGGCCTGGGTACGGGCAGTACTTC. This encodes CSARAVLAGGPGYGQYF.

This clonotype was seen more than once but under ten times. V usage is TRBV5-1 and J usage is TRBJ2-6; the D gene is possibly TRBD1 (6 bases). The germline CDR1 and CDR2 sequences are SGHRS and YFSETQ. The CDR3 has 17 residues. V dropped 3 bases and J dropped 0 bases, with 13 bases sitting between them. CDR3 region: CASSYRDTLSGANVLTF. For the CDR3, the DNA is TGCGCCAGCAGCTACCGGGACACCCTCTCTGGGGCCAACGTCCTGACTTTC. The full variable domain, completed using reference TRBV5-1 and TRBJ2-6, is KAGVTQTPRYLIKTRGQQVTLSCSPISGHRSVSWYQQTPGQGLQFLFEYFSETQRNKGNFPGRFSGRQFSNSRSEMNVSTLELGDSALYLCASSYRDTLSGANVLTFGAGSRLTVL.

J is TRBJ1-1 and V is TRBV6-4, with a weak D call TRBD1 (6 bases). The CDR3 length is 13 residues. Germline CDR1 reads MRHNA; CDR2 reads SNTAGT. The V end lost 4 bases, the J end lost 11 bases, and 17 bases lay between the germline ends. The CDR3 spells CASSGRSQGGAFF. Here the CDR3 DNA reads TGTGCCAGCAGTGGTCGGTCACAGGGAGGGGCTTTCTTT.

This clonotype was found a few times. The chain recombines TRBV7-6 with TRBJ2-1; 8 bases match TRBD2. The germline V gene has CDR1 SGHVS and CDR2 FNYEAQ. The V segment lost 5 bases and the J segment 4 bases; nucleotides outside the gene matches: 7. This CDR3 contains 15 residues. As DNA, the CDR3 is TGTGCCAGCAGCACCACTAGCGGAGCATACAATGAGCAGTTCTTC. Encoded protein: CASSTTSGAYNEQFF.

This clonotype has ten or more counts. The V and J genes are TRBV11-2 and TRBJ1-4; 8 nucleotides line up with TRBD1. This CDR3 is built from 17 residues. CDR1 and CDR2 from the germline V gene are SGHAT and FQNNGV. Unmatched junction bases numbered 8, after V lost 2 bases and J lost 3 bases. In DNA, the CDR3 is TGTGCCAGCAGCTTATCTCGGGACAGGTTCCCTAATGAAAAACTGTTTTTT. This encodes CASSLSRDRFPNEKLFF.

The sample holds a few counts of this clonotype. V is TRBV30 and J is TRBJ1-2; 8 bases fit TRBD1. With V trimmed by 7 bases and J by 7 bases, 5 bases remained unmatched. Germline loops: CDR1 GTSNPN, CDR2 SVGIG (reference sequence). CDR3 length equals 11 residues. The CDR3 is CALDRVGGYTF. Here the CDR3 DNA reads TGTGCCTTGGACAGGGTGGGTGGCTACACCTTC.

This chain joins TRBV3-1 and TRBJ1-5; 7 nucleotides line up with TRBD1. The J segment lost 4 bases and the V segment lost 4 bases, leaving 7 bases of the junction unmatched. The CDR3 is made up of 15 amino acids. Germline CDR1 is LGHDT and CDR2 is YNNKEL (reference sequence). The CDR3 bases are TGTGCCAGCAGCCCAGGACAGGACGGGAATCAGCCCCAGCATTTT. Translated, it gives CASSPGQDGNQPQHF.

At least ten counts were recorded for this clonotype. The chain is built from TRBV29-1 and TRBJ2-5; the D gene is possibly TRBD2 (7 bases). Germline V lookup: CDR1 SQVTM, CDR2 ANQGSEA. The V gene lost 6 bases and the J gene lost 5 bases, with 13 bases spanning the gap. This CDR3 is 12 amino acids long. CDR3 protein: CSVPRGRETQYF. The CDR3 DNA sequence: TGCAGCGTCCCGCGGGGGCGGGAGACCCAGTACTTC. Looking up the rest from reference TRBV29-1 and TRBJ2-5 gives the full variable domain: SAVISQKPSRDICQRGTSLTIQCQVDSQVTMMFWYRQQPGQSLTLIATANQGSEATYESGFVIDKFPISRPNLTFSTLTVSNMSPEDSSIYLCSVPRGRETQYFGPGTRLLVL.

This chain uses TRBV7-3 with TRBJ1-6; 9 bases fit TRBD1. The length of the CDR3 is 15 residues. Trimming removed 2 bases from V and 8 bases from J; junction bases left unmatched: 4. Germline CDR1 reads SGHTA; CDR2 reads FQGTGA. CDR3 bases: TGTGCCAGCAGCTTACGGGACAGGGTGCATTCACCCCTCCACTTT. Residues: CASSLRDRVHSPLHF.

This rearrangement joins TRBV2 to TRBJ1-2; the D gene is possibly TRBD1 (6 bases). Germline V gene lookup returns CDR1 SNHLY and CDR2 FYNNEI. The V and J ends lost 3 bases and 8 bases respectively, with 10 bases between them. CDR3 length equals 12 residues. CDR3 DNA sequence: TGTGCCAGCAGTGATGCAGGGGAGGGCTACACCTTC. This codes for CASSDAGEGYTF.

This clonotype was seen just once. The CDR3 DNA follows: TGTGCCAGCAGTGAGAGTACAAGGGGCGTCACTGAAGCTTTCTTT. Protein product: CASSESTRGVTEAFF. J is TRBJ1-1 and V is TRBV2; perhaps TRBD1 as D (5 bases). Trimming removed 3 bases at V and 4 bases at J, with 15 bases between. CDR1 is SNHLY, CDR2 FYNNEI, per germline. The CDR3 sequence is 15 residues long.

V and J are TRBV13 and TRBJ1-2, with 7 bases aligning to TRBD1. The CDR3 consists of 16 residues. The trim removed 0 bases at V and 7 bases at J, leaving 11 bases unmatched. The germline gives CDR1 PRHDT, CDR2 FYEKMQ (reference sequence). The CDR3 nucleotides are TGTGCCAGCAGCTTAGGCGAATGGGACAGCATCAGTGGCTACACCTTC. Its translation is CASSLGEWDSISGYTF.

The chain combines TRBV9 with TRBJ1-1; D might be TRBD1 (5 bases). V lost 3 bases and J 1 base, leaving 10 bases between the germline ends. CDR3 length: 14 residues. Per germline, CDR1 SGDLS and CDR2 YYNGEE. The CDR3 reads CASSASTGNTEAFF. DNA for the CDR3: TGTGCCAGCAGCGCGAGTACAGGGAACACTGAAGCTTTCTTT. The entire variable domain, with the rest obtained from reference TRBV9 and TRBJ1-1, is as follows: DSGVTQTPKHLITATGQRVTLRCSPRSGDLSVYWYQQSLDQGLQFLIQYYNGEERAKGNILERFSAQQFPDLHSELNLSSLELGDSALYFCASSASTGNTEAFFGQGTRLTVV.

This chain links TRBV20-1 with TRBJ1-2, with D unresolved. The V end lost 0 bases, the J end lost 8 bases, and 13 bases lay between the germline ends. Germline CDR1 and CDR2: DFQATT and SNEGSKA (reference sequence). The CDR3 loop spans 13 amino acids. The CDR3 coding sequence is TGCAGTGCTAGAGATCTTGGCAGTTTAGGCTACACCTTC. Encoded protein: CSARDLGSLGYTF.

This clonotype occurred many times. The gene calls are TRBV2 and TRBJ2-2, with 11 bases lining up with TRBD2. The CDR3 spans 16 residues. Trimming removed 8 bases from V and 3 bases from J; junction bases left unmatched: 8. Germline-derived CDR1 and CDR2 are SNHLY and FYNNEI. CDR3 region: CASSELAGVYTGELFF. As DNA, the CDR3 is TGTGCCAGCTCCGAACTAGCGGGAGTTTACACCGGGGAGCTGTTTTTT.

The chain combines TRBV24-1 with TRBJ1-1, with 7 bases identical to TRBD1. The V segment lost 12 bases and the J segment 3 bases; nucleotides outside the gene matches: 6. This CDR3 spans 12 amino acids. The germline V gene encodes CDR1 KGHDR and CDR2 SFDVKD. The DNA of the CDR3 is TGTGCCGGCAGGGGGACTTACACTGAAGCTTTCTTT. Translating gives CAGRGTYTEAFF.

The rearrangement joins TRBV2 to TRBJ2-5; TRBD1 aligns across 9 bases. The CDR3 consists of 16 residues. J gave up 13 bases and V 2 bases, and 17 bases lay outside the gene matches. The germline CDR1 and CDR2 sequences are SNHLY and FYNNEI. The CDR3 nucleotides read TGTGCCAGCAGTGAACACGGTGCCGGGACAGGGAATTCCCCGTACTTC. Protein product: CASSEHGAGTGNSPYF.